The clone carrying this T cell receptor (beta chain) has a single count. The junction shows a germline mismatch at one end, possibly a read error. This sample is part of a study of tumor-infiltrating lymphocytes in primary liver carcinoma. TCR beta cDNA was reverse-transcribed from 400 to 500 ng of total RNA. The reaction used a constant-region primer and ProtoScript II reverse transcriptase. TCR beta libraries came from three nested multiplex PCR rounds using slightly modified ARM-PCR. The first two PCR rounds, roughly 10 cycles each, used TRBV1-TRBV30 forward primers and a C-beta reverse primer. Via MiXCR, TCRdb re-called the multiplex PCR reads, giving one row per CDR3 protein. The sample shows about 320,000 distinct CDR3 sequences, 45% to 70% of them seen only once. Germline DNA was also extracted, while the blood RNA originated from unsorted whole blood. There are 14 residues in the CDR3. The germline V gene has CDR1 SGHAT and CDR2 FQNNGV.

The chain couples TRBV11-2 to TRBJ2-1; D gene uncertain. This TCR derives from a woman in her twenties or thirties with primary liver carcinoma and hepatitis B virus infection. Specimen: peripheral blood. CDR3: CVSSLPRGYNEQFF. The CDR3, as DNA: TGTGTCAGCAGCCTACCGAGAGGATACAATGAGCAGTTCTTC. The full variable domain, with the rest looked up from reference TRBV11-2 and TRBJ2-1, is EAGVAQSPRYKIIEKRQSVAFWCNPISGHATLYWYQQILGQGPKLLIQFQNNGVVDDSQLPKDRFSAERLKGVDSTLKIQPAKLEDSAVYLCVSSLPRGYNEQFFGPGTRLTVL.